Listed below are T cell receptor beta chains from one sample, sequenced in a study of cytomegalovirus exposure and HLA in healthy donors. Sequenced by immunoSEQ multiplex PCR; TCRdb stores in-frame clones only, minus some. This table has approximately 85,000 clones, about 80% appearing once. Sequences were obtained from PBMCs. The origin of the receptors is a man aged 25-45 years in good health and CMV-seronegative. Both conserved end residues are part of each CDR3. The D gene is left open where the match is weak. Clone size is given for some rows only: seen once, a few or many times, or a class if the clone is expanded.

DNA: TGTGCCAGCAGCCACCGGGACAGGGCGGGTGAAGCTTTCTTT
CDR3: CASSHRDRAGEAFF
V: TRBV5-4
D: TRBD1
size: once
J: TRBJ1-1

DNA: TGCGCCAGCACCATGGGCAGGCTGAACACTGAAGCTTTCTTT
CDR3: CASTMGRLNTEAFF
V: TRBV10-2
D: -
size: -
J: TRBJ1-1

DNA: TGCAGCGTTCCCGACGGGGGGGGAAAACTGTTTTTT
CDR3: CSVPDGGGKLFF
V: TRBV29-1
D: -
size: -
J: TRBJ1-4

DNA: TGTGCCAGCAGTTGGACAGGGGGTGGCTATGGCTACACCTTC
CDR3: CASSWTGGGYGYTF
V: TRBV4-2
D: TRBD1
size: -
J: TRBJ1-2

DNA: TGTGCCAGCACCCCAGACTCGGGATTAAATCAGCCCCAGCATTTT
CDR3: CASTPDSGLNQPQHF
V: TRBV6-1
D: -
size: -
J: TRBJ1-5

DNA: TGTGCCTGGAAGGCTCTCGGACAGGGTTATGGCTACACCTTC
CDR3: CAWKALGQGYGYTF
V: TRBV30
D: TRBD1
size: -
J: TRBJ1-2

DNA: TGCGCCACCTTCCCTGGGACAGGGGGCTGTCAGCCCCAGCATTTT
CDR3: CATFPGTGGCQPQHF
V: TRBV10-1
D: TRBD1
size: -
J: TRBJ1-5

DNA: TGTGCCAGCAGCAATGGACTAGCGTCTAGCACAGATACGCAGTATTTT
CDR3: CASSNGLASSTDTQYF
V: TRBV7-7
D: TRBD2
size: -
J: TRBJ2-3

DNA: TGTGCCAGCTCACCCCTACAGGGGACAGATACGCAGTATTTT
CDR3: CASSPLQGTDTQYF
V: TRBV18
D: TRBD1
size: -
J: TRBJ2-3

DNA: TGTGCCAGCAGTACCGACAGGGGCCAGTTCTTC
CDR3: CASSTDRGQFF
V: TRBV28
D: TRBD1
size: once
J: TRBJ2-1

DNA: TGTGCCAGCAGTTTATGGGGCAGCAATCAGCCCCAGCATTTT
CDR3: CASSLWGSNQPQHF
V: TRBV27
D: -
size: -
J: TRBJ1-5

DNA: TGCGCCAGCAGCTTGGGTAGGGGGCCCGGCACTGAAGCTTTCTTT
CDR3: CASSLGRGPGTEAFF
V: TRBV5-1
D: TRBD1
size: -
J: TRBJ1-1

DNA: TGTGCCAGCAGCTTATTCTCAGGGACTAACACTGAAGCTTTCTTT
CDR3: CASSLFSGTNTEAFF
V: TRBV7-6
D: -
size: -
J: TRBJ1-1

DNA: TGCGCCAGCAGCCAGCCTGCGTCTGGACAGGGTATCTATGGCTACACCTTC
CDR3: CASSQPASGQGIYGYTF
V: TRBV4-1
D: TRBD1
size: once
J: TRBJ1-2

DNA: TGTGCCAGCAGCCCCCGGGGACTAAGGAGCTGGGGGGAGCTGTTTTTT
CDR3: CASSPRGLRSWGELFF
V: TRBV7-9
D: TRBD2
size: medium-sized
J: TRBJ2-2

DNA: TGTGCCAGTAGTATAGGGGGGGGCTCTGGGGCCAACGTCCTGACTTTC
CDR3: CASSIGGGSGANVLTF
V: TRBV19
D: TRBD2
size: -
J: TRBJ2-6

DNA: TGCGCCAGCAGCGCACCAGGGGAGTCTTTCAATGAGCAGTTCTTC
CDR3: CASSAPGESFNEQFF
V: TRBV5-1
D: -
size: few
J: TRBJ2-1

DNA: TGTGCCAGCAGCCCCGGGACTCCCACTGGGGGTACGCAGTATTTT
CDR3: CASSPGTPTGGTQYF
V: TRBV2
D: -
size: -
J: TRBJ2-3

DNA: TGTGCCATCAGTGGAGTACTAGCGGGGAATGAGCAGTTCTTC
CDR3: CAISGVLAGNEQFF
V: TRBV10-3
D: TRBD2
size: -
J: TRBJ2-1

DNA: TGTGCCAGCAGTTACGTAGGAGAGGGAGGCCTCTATGGCTACACCTTC
CDR3: CASSYVGEGGLYGYTF
V: TRBV6-5
D: -
size: -
J: TRBJ1-2

DNA: TGTGCCAGCAGTGCACTCGACAGGGCCACAGATACGCAGTATTTT
CDR3: CASSALDRATDTQYF
V: TRBV6-4
D: TRBD1
size: -
J: TRBJ2-3

DNA: TGCGCCAGCAGCCAAGCTACAGGGTCTGGAAACACCATATATTTT
CDR3: CASSQATGSGNTIYF
V: TRBV4-3
D: -
size: -
J: TRBJ1-3

DNA: TGTGCCAGCAGCGCCAACCCTAGCGGACTTAGCACAGATACGCAGTATTTT
CDR3: CASSANPSGLSTDTQYF
V: TRBV9
D: TRBD2
size: -
J: TRBJ2-3

DNA: TGTGCCATCAGTGAGTCTCAAGGGGCACCCTATGGCTACACCTTC
CDR3: CAISESQGAPYGYTF
V: TRBV10-3
D: -
size: once
J: TRBJ1-2

DNA: TGTGCCTGGAGTAGCGGGGGGGTTGGTACGCAGTATTTT
CDR3: CAWSSGGVGTQYF
V: TRBV30
D: TRBD2
size: -
J: TRBJ2-3

DNA: TGTGCCAGCAGCTACCTCGGACAGGGTGGTAACTATGGCTACACCTTC
CDR3: CASSYLGQGGNYGYTF
V: TRBV7-3
D: TRBD1
size: once
J: TRBJ1-2

DNA: TGTGCCAGCAGTTCCCCCGGGACAGAATCCTACGAGCAGTACTTC
CDR3: CASSSPGTESYEQYF
V: TRBV28
D: TRBD1
size: -
J: TRBJ2-7

DNA: TGTGCCAGCAGCTTGGGGCAGGTGAACACTGAAGCTTTCTTT
CDR3: CASSLGQVNTEAFF
V: TRBV5-6
D: -
size: few
J: TRBJ1-1

DNA: TGTGCCAGCAGCCTCGTCACAGGGGGTAATGAAAAACTGTTTTTT
CDR3: CASSLVTGGNEKLFF
V: TRBV7-9
D: TRBD1
size: -
J: TRBJ1-4

DNA: TGTGCCACCAGCGGGGGACAGGGGGAAGAGACCCAGTACTTC
CDR3: CATSGGQGEETQYF
V: TRBV15
D: TRBD1
size: -
J: TRBJ2-5

DNA: TGTGCCAGCAGCTTGACACCGGGACAGGCCTCCTACGAGCAGTACTTC
CDR3: CASSLTPGQASYEQYF
V: TRBV5-4
D: TRBD1
size: -
J: TRBJ2-7

DNA: TGTGCCAGCAGCCAGACAGGAAGCAATCAGCCCCAGCATTTT
CDR3: CASSQTGSNQPQHF
V: TRBV5-6
D: -
size: -
J: TRBJ1-5

DNA: TGTGCCAGCAGCGTAGAGATTGGAGCTGAAGCTTTCTTT
CDR3: CASSVEIGAEAFF
V: TRBV9
D: -
size: -
J: TRBJ1-1

DNA: TGTGCCAGCTCCTCAACCAGGGGGAACACTGAAGCTTTCTTT
CDR3: CASSSTRGNTEAFF
V: TRBV7-2
D: -
size: -
J: TRBJ1-1

DNA: TGTGCCAGCAGCCCCGAGGCTGGAAACACCATATATTTT
CDR3: CASSPEAGNTIYF
V: TRBV7-2
D: -
size: -
J: TRBJ1-3

DNA: TGTGCCAGCAGTGGCGGGACAGGGGGAGGCAATGAGCAGTTCTTC
CDR3: CASSGGTGGGNEQFF
V: TRBV6-4
D: TRBD1
size: -
J: TRBJ2-1

DNA: TGCGCCAGCAGCTCACACCCCCGGGACAGGCTAACAACTAATGAAAAACTGTTTTTT
CDR3: CASSSHPRDRLTTNEKLFF
V: TRBV5-1
D: TRBD1
size: -
J: TRBJ1-4

DNA: TGTGCCAGCAGTTTAAGGGGTGTCTATGGCTACACCTTC
CDR3: CASSLRGVYGYTF
V: TRBV27
D: -
size: -
J: TRBJ1-2

DNA: TGTGCCTGGAGTGTCCCAGGGGATTACGAGCAGTACTTC
CDR3: CAWSVPGDYEQYF
V: TRBV30
D: -
size: -
J: TRBJ2-7

DNA: TGTGCCAGTAGTATACGGGGAATGAACACTGAAGCTTTCTTT
CDR3: CASSIRGMNTEAFF
V: TRBV19
D: -
size: -
J: TRBJ1-1

DNA: TGTGCCAGCAGTGAACCCTCAGTTATGAACACTGAAGCTTTCTTT
CDR3: CASSEPSVMNTEAFF
V: TRBV2
D: -
size: -
J: TRBJ1-1

DNA: TGTGCCAGCAGCAACGATAGGGGTGAGCAGTTCTTC
CDR3: CASSNDRGEQFF
V: TRBV7-9
D: -
size: -
J: TRBJ2-1

DNA: TGTGCCAGCAGCTTACTGGCCAGGCAAGAGTCCCTCCACTTT
CDR3: CASSLLARQESLHF
V: TRBV7-2
D: -
size: -
J: TRBJ1-6